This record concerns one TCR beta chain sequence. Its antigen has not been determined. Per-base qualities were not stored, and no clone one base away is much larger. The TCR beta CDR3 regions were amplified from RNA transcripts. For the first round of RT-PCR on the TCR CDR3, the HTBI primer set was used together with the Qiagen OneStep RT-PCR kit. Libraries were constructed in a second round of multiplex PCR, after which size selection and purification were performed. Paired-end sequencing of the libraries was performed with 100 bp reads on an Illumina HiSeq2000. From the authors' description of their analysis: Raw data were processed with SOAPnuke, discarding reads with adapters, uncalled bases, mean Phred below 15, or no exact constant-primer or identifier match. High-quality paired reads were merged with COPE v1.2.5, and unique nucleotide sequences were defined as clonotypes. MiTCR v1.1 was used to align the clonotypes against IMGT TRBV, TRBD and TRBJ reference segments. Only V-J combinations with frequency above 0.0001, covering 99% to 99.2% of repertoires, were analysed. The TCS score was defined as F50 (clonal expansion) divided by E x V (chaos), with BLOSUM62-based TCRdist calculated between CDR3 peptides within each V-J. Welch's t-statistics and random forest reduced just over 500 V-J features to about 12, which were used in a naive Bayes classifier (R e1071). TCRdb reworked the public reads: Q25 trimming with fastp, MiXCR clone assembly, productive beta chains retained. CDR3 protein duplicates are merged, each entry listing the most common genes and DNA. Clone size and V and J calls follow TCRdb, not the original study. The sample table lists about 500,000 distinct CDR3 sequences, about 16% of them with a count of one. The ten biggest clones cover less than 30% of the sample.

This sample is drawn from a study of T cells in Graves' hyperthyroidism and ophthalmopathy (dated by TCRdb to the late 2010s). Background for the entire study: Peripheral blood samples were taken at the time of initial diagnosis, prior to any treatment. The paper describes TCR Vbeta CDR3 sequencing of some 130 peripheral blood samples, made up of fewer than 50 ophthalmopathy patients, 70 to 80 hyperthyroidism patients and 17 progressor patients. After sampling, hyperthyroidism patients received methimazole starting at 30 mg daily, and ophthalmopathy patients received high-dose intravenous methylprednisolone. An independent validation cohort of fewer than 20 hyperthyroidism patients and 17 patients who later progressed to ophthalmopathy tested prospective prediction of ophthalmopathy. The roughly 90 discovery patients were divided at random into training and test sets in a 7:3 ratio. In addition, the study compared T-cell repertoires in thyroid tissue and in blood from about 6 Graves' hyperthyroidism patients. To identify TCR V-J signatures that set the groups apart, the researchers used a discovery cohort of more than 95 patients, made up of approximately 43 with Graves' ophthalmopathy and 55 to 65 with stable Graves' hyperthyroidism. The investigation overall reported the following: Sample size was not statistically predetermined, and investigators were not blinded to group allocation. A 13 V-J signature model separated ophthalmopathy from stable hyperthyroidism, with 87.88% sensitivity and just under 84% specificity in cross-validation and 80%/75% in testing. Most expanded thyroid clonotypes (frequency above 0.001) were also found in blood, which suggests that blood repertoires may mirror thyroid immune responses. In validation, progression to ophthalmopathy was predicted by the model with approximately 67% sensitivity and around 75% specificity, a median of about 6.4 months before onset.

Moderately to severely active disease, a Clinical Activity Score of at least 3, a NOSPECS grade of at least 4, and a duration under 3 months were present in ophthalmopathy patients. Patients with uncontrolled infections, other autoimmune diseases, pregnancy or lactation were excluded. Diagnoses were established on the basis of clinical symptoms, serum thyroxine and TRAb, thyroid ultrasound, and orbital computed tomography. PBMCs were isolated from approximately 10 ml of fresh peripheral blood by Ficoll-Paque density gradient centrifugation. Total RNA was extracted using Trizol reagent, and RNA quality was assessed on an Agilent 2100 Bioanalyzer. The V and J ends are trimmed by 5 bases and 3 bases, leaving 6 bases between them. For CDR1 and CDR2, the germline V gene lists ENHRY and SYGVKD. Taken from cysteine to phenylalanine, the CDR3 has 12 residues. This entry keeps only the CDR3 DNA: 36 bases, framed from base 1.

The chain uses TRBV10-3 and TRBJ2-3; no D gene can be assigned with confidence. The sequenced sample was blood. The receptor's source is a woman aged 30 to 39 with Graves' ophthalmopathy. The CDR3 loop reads CAISSYTDTQYF. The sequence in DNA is TGTGCCATCAGTTCGTATACAGATACGCAGTATTTT.